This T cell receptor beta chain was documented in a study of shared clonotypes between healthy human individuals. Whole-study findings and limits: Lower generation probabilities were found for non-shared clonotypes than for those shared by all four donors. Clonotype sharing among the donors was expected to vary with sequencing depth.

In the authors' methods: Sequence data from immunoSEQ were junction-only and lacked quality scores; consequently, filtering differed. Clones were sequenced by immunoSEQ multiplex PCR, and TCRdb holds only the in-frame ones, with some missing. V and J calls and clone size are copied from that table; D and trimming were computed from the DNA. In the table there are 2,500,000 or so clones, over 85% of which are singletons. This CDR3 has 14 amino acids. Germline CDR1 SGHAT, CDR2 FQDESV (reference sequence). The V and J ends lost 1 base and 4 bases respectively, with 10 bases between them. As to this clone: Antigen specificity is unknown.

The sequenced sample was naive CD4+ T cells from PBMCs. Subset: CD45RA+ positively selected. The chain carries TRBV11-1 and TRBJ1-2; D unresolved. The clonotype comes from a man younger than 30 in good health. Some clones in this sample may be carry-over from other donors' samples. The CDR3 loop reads CASSLVGSGYGYTF. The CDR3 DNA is TGTGCCAGCAGCTTAGTCGGCTCGGGCTATGGCTACACCTTC.